This entry describes one T cell receptor beta chain. The antigen is undetermined. The sample originates from a study of cytomegalovirus exposure and HLA in healthy donors. Amplification used 60 Vbeta primers and 13 Jbeta primers. The method was immunoSEQ multiplex PCR; TCRdb's version includes in-frame clones alone and lacks a portion of them. The sample has 180,000 or so clones; about 80% are singletons. Germline CDR1 and CDR2: MNHNS and SASEGT. V was pared by 4 bases and J by 6 bases, with 12 bases between. The CDR3 runs 13 residues. Broader study findings: It was only CMV serostatus that was available as immune exposure information. Reported performance of the classifier showed diagnosis of cytomegalovirus status with high specificity and sensitivity.

Material for sequencing was PBMCs. The rearrangement links TRBV6-1 to TRBJ1-1, with a tentative D call TRBD1 (5 bases). This clonotype was sampled from a woman in her twenties or thirties in good health and CMV-seronegative. For the CDR3, the DNA is TGTGCCAGCAGTGGTGTTCAGGGTGCTGAAGCTTTCTTT. Residues: CASSGVQGAEAFF.